Here is one T cell receptor beta chain with its context. Per germline, CDR1 DFQATT and CDR2 SNEGSKA (reference sequence). The ends were cut back, 6 bases at V and 4 bases at J, with 22 bases in the middle. This CDR3 spans 16 amino acids. Scientists amplified the TCR beta CDR3 regions from RNA transcripts. HTBI-primed RT-PCR formed the first round, and a multiplex PCR formed the second. TCRdb passed the multiplex PCR reads through MiXCR, listing each CDR3 protein once. The data show around 590,000 distinct CDR3 sequences, roughly 40% seen once. The entry originates in a study of Graves' ophthalmopathy and Graves' hyperthyroidism. Across the whole study: Over 18 months of follow-up, stable hyperthyroidism required that no ophthalmopathy appear.

The rearrangement uses TRBV20-1 and TRBJ1-5; tentatively, D is TRBD1 (5 bases). The source of this sequence is an adult man with Graves' hyperthyroidism. The sample taken for sequencing was peripheral blood or thyroid tissue (not recorded which). As DNA, the CDR3 is TGCAGTGCCAGCAGTGAAGCCGGGGGAATAAATCAGCCCCAGCATTTT. This encodes CSASSEAGGINQPQHF.